The T cell receptor beta chain under discussion was sequenced for a study of cytomegalovirus exposure and HLA in healthy donors. Overall study results and limits: Per a prior analysis, the majority of TCR beta V segments were productive roughly 87% or roughly 30% of the time.

Germline values: CDR1 LNHDA, CDR2 SQIVND (reference sequence). CDR3 length: 15 amino acids. V lost 0 bases to trimming and J lost 1 base, with 9 bases between them. This PCR relied on a set of 60 Vbeta primers and 13 Jbeta primers. TCRdb keeps only in-frame clones here, not all; method: immunoSEQ multiplex PCR. The data contain about 140,000 clones, around 80% of them seen just once; the ten biggest clones take up 2.5% to 4%. This clone was seen just once. The antigen remains unidentified. Specimen: PBMCs. The chain recombines TRBV19 with TRBJ1-1, with no clear D. This receptor was obtained from a man between 40 and 49 years old in good health and CMV-seronegative. CDR3 protein: CASSIDELGNTEAFF. DNA of the CDR3: TGTGCCAGTAGTATAGATGAACTCGGGAACACTGAAGCTTTCTTT. The full variable domain, its missing parts supplied by reference TRBV19 and TRBJ1-1, is DGGITQSPKYLFRKEGQNVTLSCEQNLNHDAMYWYRQDPGQGLRLIYYSQIVNDFQKGDIAEGYSVSREKKESFPLTVTSAQKNPTAFYLCASSIDELGNTEAFFGQGTRLTVV.